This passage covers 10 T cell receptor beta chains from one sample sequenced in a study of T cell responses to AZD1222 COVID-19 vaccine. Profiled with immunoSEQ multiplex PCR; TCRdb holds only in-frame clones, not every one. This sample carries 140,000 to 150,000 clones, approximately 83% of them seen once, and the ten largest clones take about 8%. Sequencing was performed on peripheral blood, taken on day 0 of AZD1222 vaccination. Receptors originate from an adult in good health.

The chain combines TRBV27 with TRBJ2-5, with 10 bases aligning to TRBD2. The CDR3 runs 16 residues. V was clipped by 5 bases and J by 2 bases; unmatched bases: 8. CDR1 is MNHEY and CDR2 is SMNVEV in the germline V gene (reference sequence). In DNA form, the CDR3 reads TGTGCCAGCAGTCCCGAAGGACTAGCGGATCAAGAGACCCAGTACTTC. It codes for CASSPEGLADQETQYF.

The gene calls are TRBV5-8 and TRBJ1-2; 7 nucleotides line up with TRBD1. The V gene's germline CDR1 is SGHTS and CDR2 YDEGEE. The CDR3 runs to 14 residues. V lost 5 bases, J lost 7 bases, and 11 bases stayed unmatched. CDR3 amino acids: CASSRAGGSAGYTF. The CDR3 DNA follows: TGTGCCAGCAGTCGAGCAGGGGGTAGTGCTGGCTACACCTTC.

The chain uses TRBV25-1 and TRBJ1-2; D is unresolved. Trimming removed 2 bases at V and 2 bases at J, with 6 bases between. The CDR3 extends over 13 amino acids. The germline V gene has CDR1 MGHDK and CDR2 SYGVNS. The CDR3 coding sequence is TGTGCCAGCAGTGAAGGAACGAACTATGGCTACACCTTC. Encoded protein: CASSEGTNYGYTF.

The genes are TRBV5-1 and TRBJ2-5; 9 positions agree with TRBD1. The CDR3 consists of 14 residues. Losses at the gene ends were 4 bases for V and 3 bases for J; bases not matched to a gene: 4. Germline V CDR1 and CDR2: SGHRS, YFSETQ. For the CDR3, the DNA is TGCGCCAGCAGCGGCGGGACAGGGAAAGAGACCCAGTACTTC. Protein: CASSGGTGKETQYF.

CDR3 sequence: CASSLVLGTNEKLFF. The DNA for the CDR3 is TGCGCCAGCAGCTTGGTACTGGGGACTAATGAAAAACTGTTTTTT. V is TRBV5-1 and J is TRBJ1-4; D unclear. This CDR3 has 15 amino acids. V lost 0 bases to trimming and J lost 2 bases, with 8 bases between them. CDR1 is SGHRS, CDR2 YFSETQ, per germline.

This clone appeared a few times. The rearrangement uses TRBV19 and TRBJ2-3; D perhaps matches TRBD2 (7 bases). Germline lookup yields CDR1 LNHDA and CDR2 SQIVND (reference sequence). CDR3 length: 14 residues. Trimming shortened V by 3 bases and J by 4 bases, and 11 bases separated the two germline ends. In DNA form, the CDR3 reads TGTGCCAGTAGTATGTTCGGGGGGCCAGATACGCAGTATTTT. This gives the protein CASSMFGGPDTQYF.

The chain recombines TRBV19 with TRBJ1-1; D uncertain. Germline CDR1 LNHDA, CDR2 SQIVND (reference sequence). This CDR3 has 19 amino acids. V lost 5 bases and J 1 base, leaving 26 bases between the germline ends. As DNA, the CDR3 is TGTGCCAGTAGTCGTAGTCTTGTCAGATTCAGGAAGGAGAACACTGAAGCTTTCTTT. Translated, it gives CASSRSLVRFRKENTEAFF.

The CDR3 is CASSTPSGSSYEQFF. DNA of the CDR3: TGTGCCAGCAGCACCCCTAGCGGGAGTTCATATGAGCAGTTCTTC. The chain is built from TRBV7-2 and TRBJ2-1; 10 nucleotides match TRBD2. The CDR3 loop spans 15 amino acids. Per germline, CDR1 SGHTA and CDR2 FQGNSA. V was clipped by 5 bases and J by 8 bases; unmatched bases: 9.

The CDR3 spells CASSSGTGGGGEQYF. The CDR3 DNA follows: TGTGCCAGCAGCTCCGGGACAGGGGGCGGGGGCGAGCAGTACTTC. The genes are TRBV7-6 and TRBJ2-7; 12 nucleotides line up with TRBD1. Germline lookup yields CDR1 SGHVS and CDR2 FNYEAQ. CDR3 length equals 15 residues. V was pared by 4 bases and J by 6 bases, with 7 bases of the junction left unmatched.

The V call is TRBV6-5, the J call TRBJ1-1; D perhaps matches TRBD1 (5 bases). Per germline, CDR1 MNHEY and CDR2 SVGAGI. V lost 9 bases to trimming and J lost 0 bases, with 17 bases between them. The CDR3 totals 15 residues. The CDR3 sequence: CASLMAGPMNTEAFF. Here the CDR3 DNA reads TGTGCCAGTTTGATGGCAGGGCCGATGAACACTGAAGCTTTCTTT.